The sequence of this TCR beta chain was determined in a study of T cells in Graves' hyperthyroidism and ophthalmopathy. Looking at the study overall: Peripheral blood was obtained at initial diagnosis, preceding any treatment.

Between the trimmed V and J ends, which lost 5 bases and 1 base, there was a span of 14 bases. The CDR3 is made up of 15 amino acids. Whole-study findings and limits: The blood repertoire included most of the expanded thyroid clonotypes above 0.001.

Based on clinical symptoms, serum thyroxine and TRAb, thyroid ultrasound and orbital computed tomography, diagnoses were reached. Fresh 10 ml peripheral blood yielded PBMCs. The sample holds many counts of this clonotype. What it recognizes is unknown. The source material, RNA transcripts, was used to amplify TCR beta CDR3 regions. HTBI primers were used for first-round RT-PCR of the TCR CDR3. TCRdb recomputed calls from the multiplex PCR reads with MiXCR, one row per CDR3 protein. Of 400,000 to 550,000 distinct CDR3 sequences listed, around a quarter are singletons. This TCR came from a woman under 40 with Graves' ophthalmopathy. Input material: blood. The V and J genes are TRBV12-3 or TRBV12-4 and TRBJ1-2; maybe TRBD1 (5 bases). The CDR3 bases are TGTGCCAGCAGTCAGGGACGGCGTTTTAACTATGGCTACACCTTC. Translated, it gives CASSQGRRFNYGYTF.